This T cell receptor (beta chain) was sequenced for a study of cytomegalovirus exposure and HLA in healthy donors. Regarding this clone: Antigen specificity is unknown.

The PCR ran on 60 Vbeta and 13 Jbeta primers. The repertoire was sequenced with immunoSEQ multiplex PCR; TCRdb's copy has only in-frame clones and lacks some. This table has roughly 98,000 clones, 70% to 80% appearing once. The junction had 15 bases not matched to a gene; V was cut back by 10 bases and J by 6 bases. Per the germline V gene, CDR1 is LGHNA and CDR2 is YNFKEQ. The CDR3 runs 16 residues. Whole-study findings and limits: Of the V segments, some could not be distinguished, including TRBV6-2 and TRBV6-3, and were excluded.

The source is a female donor in good health and CMV-seronegative. V is TRBV4-2 and J is TRBJ2-1, with TRBD2 matching over 10 bases. The sample consisted of PBMCs. The CDR3 bases are TGTGCCACCGCGACTAGCGGGTTATCCGGCGTCAATGAGCAGTTCTTC. This sequence encodes CATATSGLSGVNEQFF.